Shown below are 26 T cell receptor beta chains from a single sample sequenced in a study of graft-versus-host responses after intestinal transplantation. Tissue processing of the graft released intraepithelial and lamina propria lymphocytes from it. Assay: immunoSEQ multiplex PCR; the TCRdb copy retains only in-frame clones and omits some. The sample shows 4,000 to 5,500 clones, about three quarters of them seen only once. The material sequenced was ileum tissue, taken about 18 weeks after intestinal transplantation. These receptors came from a human patient who received an intestinal transplant, so some T cells may come from the graft donor.

The chain employs TRBV30 and TRBJ2-3, with TRBD2 matching 11 bases. Germline V CDR1 and CDR2: GTSNPN, SVGIG (reference sequence). V lost 3 bases and J lost 2; bases outside the gene matches: 1. The CDR3 contains 14 residues. CDR3 bases: TGTGCCTGGAGGGGACTAGCGGCCACAGATACGCAGTATTTT. Its translation: CAWRGLAATDTQYF.

V gene TRBV27 combines with J gene TRBJ1-2; TRBD1 is a possible D gene (6 bases). This CDR3 has 14 amino acids. CDR1 and CDR2 (germline): MNHEY, SMNVEV (reference sequence). The V end was cut by 3 bases, the J end by 0 bases, with 8 bases between. The chain's CDR3 is CASSLEGANYGYTF. CDR3 DNA sequence: TGTGCCAGCAGTTTGGAGGGGGCTAACTATGGCTACACCTTC.

The genes are TRBV19 and TRBJ2-2, with D tentatively TRBD2 (5 bases). Germline CDR1 LNHDA, CDR2 SQIVND (reference sequence). V was cut by 5 bases and J by 4 bases, with 14 bases left in between. The CDR3 sequence is 15 residues long. CDR3 sequence (DNA): TGTGCCAGTAGTTCGGACTTTCCAGCCACCGGGGAGCTGTTTTTT. This encodes CASSSDFPATGELFF.

This clone occurred once. The CDR3 reads CSGGQGETEQYF. The CDR3 DNA is TGCAGCGGGGGACAGGGGGAAACCGAGCAGTACTTC. The V and J genes are TRBV29-1 and TRBJ2-7; TRBD1 aligns across 11 bases. The length of the CDR3 is 12 residues. Germline loops: CDR1 SQVTM, CDR2 ANQGSEA. V dropped 7 bases and J dropped 6; count of bases not matched to a gene: 5.

The chain recombines TRBV10-3 with TRBJ2-7; D is undetermined. The V and J ends lost 4 bases and 0 bases respectively, with 4 bases between them. There are 12 residues in the CDR3. The germline V gene has CDR1 ENHRY and CDR2 SYGVKD. In DNA form, the CDR3 reads TGTGCCATCAGTGCCGACTCCTACGAGCAGTACTTC. It codes for CAISADSYEQYF.

The rearrangement uses TRBV15 and TRBJ1-2, with D perhaps TRBD1 (5 bases). The CDR3 has 15 amino acids. CDR1 and CDR2 (germline): LNHNV, YYDKDF (reference sequence). Trimming removed 5 bases at V and 0 bases at J, with 13 bases between. This CDR3 is CATSGHRDSNYGYTF. For the CDR3, the DNA is TGTGCCACCAGCGGTCACCGGGACTCTAACTATGGCTACACCTTC.

The chain carries TRBV10-3 and TRBJ2-3; either TRBD1 or TRBD2 may supply D (5 bases each). Deletions cut 6 bases from V and 4 bases from J, with 20 bases between. The CDR3 consists of 16 residues. The germline CDR1 and CDR2 sequences are ENHRY and SYGVKD. Here the CDR3 reads CAIRLGRFRGADTQYF. CDR3 DNA: TGTGCCATCAGGCTAGGCCGGTTCAGAGGGGCAGATACGCAGTATTTT.

The V call is TRBV10-2, the J call TRBJ2-3; 13 positions match TRBD2. The germline V gene has CDR1 WSHSY and CDR2 SAAADI. V was pared by 6 bases and J by 11 bases, with 8 bases of the junction left unmatched. The CDR3 extends over 14 amino acids. CDR3 coding DNA: TGCGCCAGCAGGGGTGGACTAGCGGGAGTACGGCAGTATTTT. Protein: CASRGGLAGVRQYF.

This clone has more than one count but fewer than ten. The rearrangement links TRBV2 to TRBJ1-2; D is unclear. With 8 bases removed from V and 2 bases from J, the gap between germline ends came to 15 bases. This CDR3 comprises 14 residues. Per germline, CDR1 SNHLY and CDR2 FYNNEI. CDR3 in DNA: TGTGCCAGCGTGCAGGACCTAGGGAACTATGGCTACACCTTC. This encodes CASVQDLGNYGYTF. Variable domain in full (rest from reference TRBV2 and TRBJ1-2): EPEVTQTPSHQVTQMGQEVILRCVPISNHLYFYWYRQILGQKVEFLVSFYNNEISEKSEIFDDQFSVERPDGSNFTLKIRSTKLEDSAMYFCASVQDLGNYGYTFGSGTRLTVV.

The chain couples TRBV27 to TRBJ2-7, with D perhaps TRBD1 (6 bases). Deletions cut 5 bases from V and 2 bases from J, with 25 bases between. Germline V lookup: CDR1 MNHEY, CDR2 SMNVEV (reference sequence). The CDR3 runs 18 residues. The CDR3 loop is CASSDSTRQGFKPYEQYF. CDR3 nucleotide sequence: TGTGCCAGCAGTGATTCCACTAGGCAGGGGTTTAAACCCTACGAGCAGTACTTC.

This clone was observed a handful of times. A single base separates this from a much larger clone, so it may be a read error. The chain couples TRBV13 to TRBJ1-5, with TRBD1 as a possible D gene (6 bases). Per the germline V gene, CDR1 is PRHDT and CDR2 is FYEKMQ (reference sequence). This CDR3 has 15 amino acids. The CDR3 nucleotides are TGTCCCAGCAGCTTAGGGGGGGGTAGCAATCAGCCCCAGCATTTT. Its translation: CPSSLGGGSNQPQHF.

Only one count was recorded for this clone. This chain connects TRBV7-6 to TRBJ2-3; D not resolved. The germline V gene has CDR1 SGHVS and CDR2 FNYEAQ. The CDR3 has 16 amino acids. Trimming cost V 0 bases and J 1 base, with 11 bases left between them. The CDR3 DNA sequence: TGTGCCAGCAGCTTAGCCGGCAGGAAAGGCACAGATACGCAGTATTTT. It translates to CASSLAGRKGTDTQYF.

CDR3 bases: TGTGCCAGCAGTCCACGGCCAGTCGAGGAGACCCAGTACTTC. Encoded protein: CASSPRPVEETQYF. V usage is TRBV27 and J usage is TRBJ2-5; D is undetermined. Germline V gives CDR1 MNHEY, CDR2 SMNVEV (reference sequence). Between the trimmed V and J ends, which lost 5 bases and 5 bases, there was a span of 15 bases. The CDR3 is made up of 14 amino acids.

This sequence joins TRBV6-5 and TRBJ2-5; 8 bases are shared with TRBD2. From germline, CDR1 is MNHEY and CDR2 SVGAGI. This CDR3 contains 13 residues. The V segment lost 10 bases and the J segment 4 bases; nucleotides outside the gene matches: 8. CDR3 amino acids: CATGGGLVETQYF. The CDR3 DNA is TGTGCCACGGGGGGGGGTCTCGTAGAGACCCAGTACTTC.

The rearrangement joins TRBV4-1 to TRBJ2-5; D is undetermined. The J call may be in error: the DNA end matches TRBJ2-7 better. This CDR3 region has 13 residues. CDR1 MGHRA and CDR2 YSYEKL come from the germline V gene. CDR3 nucleotides: TGCGCCAGCAGCCAAAAGTTCGGATACGAGCAGTACTTC. It specifies CASSQKFGYEQYF.

V gene TRBV7-3 combines with J gene TRBJ2-1; 10 positions agree with TRBD1. The CDR3 covers 15 residues. Germline V gene sequence: CDR1 SGHTA, CDR2 FQGTGA. V was clipped by 5 bases and J by 3 bases; unmatched bases: 4. The CDR3 nucleotides read TGTGCCAGCAGCCCCCGGACAGGGGGCTACAATGAGCAGTTCTTC. Its translation: CASSPRTGGYNEQFF.

J is TRBJ2-3 and V is TRBV14; D ambiguous. V shed 3 bases and J shed 1 base, with 8 bases lying between them. The germline CDR1 and CDR2 sequences are SGHDN and FVKESK. This CDR3 is built from 14 residues. The CDR3 here is CASSQLGRTDTQYF. CDR3 bases: TGTGCCAGCAGCCAGTTAGGGCGCACAGATACGCAGTATTTT.

The chain links TRBV7-9 to TRBJ1-2; a weak D match, TRBD1 (6 bases). V lost 5 bases and J lost 6, with 22 bases in between. The CDR3 is 16 amino acids. The V gene's germline CDR1 is SEHNR and CDR2 FQNEAQ (reference sequence). This CDR3 is CASSPGWGGRVNGYTF. CDR3 DNA sequence: TGTGCCAGCAGCCCTGGGTGGGGGGGGCGTGTCAATGGCTACACCTTC.

This chain uses TRBV27 with TRBJ2-5; 10 nucleotides agree with TRBD2. This CDR3 is 16 amino acids long. The ends lost 1 base at V and 4 bases at J; junction bases unmatched: 6. The germline V gene encodes CDR1 MNHEY and CDR2 SMNVEV (reference sequence). The CDR3: CASSLWSGGAAETQYF. The CDR3 nucleotides are TGTGCCAGCAGTTTATGGAGCGGGGGGGCGGCAGAGACCCAGTACTTC.

The chain combines TRBV30 with TRBJ1-6; TRBD1 aligns across 10 bases. The V gene end was trimmed by 3 bases and the J gene end by 7 bases; junction bases not matched to a gene: 3. Germline CDR1 reads GTSNPN; CDR2 reads SVGIG (reference sequence). This CDR3 comprises 14 residues. The CDR3 DNA reads TGTGCCTGGAGCCCGGGACAGGGGAATTCACCCCTCCACTTT. Protein sequence: CAWSPGQGNSPLHF.

This chain links TRBV5-5 with TRBJ1-2; 8 bases agree with TRBD1. The J segment lost 7 bases and the V segment lost 0 bases, leaving 8 bases of the junction unmatched. Per germline, CDR1 SGHKS and CDR2 YYEKEE (reference sequence). This CDR3 spans 15 amino acids. The CDR3 sequence: CASSLAPGQEGGYTF. CDR3 coding DNA: TGTGCCAGCAGCTTGGCACCGGGACAGGAAGGTGGCTACACCTTC.

V usage is TRBV12-5 and J usage is TRBJ2-7; D is possibly TRBD1 or TRBD2 (5 bases each). Germline V gene data show CDR1 as LGHNT and CDR2 as FRNRAP. The V end lost 2 bases, the J end lost 2 bases, and 7 bases lay between the germline ends. This CDR3 region has 13 residues. CDR3 region: CASGLQGPYEQYF. The CDR3 DNA reads TGTGCTAGTGGTTTGCAGGGACCCTACGAGCAGTACTTC.

V gene TRBV21-1 combines with J gene TRBJ1-5. TRBV21-1 is shown as a pseudogene. The CDR3 runs to 14 residues. The CDR3 region has the DNA TGTGCCAGCAGCACCCCCCCGGGGGAACAGCCCCAGCATTTT. This codes for CASSTPPGEQPQHF.

This rearrangement joins TRBV5-4 to TRBJ2-3; 10 nucleotides line up with TRBD2. The CDR3 runs to 15 residues. The germline V gene encodes CDR1 SGHNT and CDR2 YYREEE (reference sequence). Losses at the gene ends were 10 bases for V and 5 bases for J; bases not matched to a gene: 13. The CDR3 loop is CAGSNSGRAGDTQYF. The CDR3 bases are TGTGCCGGATCGAACAGCGGGAGGGCCGGAGATACGCAGTATTTT. The whole variable domain, filled in from reference TRBV5-4 and TRBJ2-3, reads ETGVTQSPTHLIKTRGQQVTLRCSSQSGHNTVSWYQQALGQGPQFIFQYYREEENGRGNFPPRFSGLQFPNYSSELNVNALELDDSALYLCAGSNSGRAGDTQYFGPGTRLTVL.

This chain uses TRBV15 with TRBJ1-1, with D uncertain. V was cut by 1 base and J by 1 base, with 10 bases left in between. There are 15 residues in the CDR3. The germline CDR1 and CDR2 sequences are LNHNV and YYDKDF (reference sequence). The CDR3 protein is CATSRVRIGNTEAFF. In DNA, the CDR3 is TGTGCCACCAGCAGAGTCAGAATTGGGAACACTGAAGCTTTCTTT.

This sequence joins TRBV25-1 and TRBJ1-3; D might be TRBD1 (5 bases). The ends were cut back, 8 bases at V and 0 bases at J, with 14 bases in the middle. Germline V lookup: CDR1 MGHDK, CDR2 SYGVNS. The CDR3 contains 15 residues. The CDR3 DNA follows: TGTGCCAGCTCCGGACACTTTAGCTCTGGAAACACCATATATTTT. Translation gives CASSGHFSSGNTIYF. Combining the CDR3 with reference TRBV25-1 and TRBJ1-3 gives the whole variable domain EADIYQTPRYLVIGTGKKITLECSQTMGHDKMYWYQQDPGMELHLIHYSYGVNSTEKGDLSSESTVSRIRTEHFPLTLESARPSHTSQYLCASSGHFSSGNTIYFGEGSWLTVV.